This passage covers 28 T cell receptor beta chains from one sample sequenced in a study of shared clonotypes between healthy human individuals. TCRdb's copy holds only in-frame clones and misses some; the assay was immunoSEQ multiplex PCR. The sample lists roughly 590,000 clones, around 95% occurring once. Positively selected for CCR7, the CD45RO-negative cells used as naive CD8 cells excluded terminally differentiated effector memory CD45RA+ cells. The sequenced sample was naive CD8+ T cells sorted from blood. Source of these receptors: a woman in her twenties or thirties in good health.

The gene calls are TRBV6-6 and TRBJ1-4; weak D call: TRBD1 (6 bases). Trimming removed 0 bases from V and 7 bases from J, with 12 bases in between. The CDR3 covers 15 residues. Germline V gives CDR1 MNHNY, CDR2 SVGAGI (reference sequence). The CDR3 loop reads CASSYSWGGGEKLFF. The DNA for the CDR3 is TGTGCCAGCAGTTACTCATGGGGGGGCGGTGAAAAACTGTTTTTT.

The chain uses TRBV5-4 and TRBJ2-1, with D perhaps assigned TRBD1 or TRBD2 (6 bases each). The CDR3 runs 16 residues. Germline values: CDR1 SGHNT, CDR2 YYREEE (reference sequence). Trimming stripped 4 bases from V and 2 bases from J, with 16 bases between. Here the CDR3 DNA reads TGTGCCAGCAGCCCGCGCGGAGGGGGGACCTACAATGAGCAGTTCTTC. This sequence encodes CASSPRGGGTYNEQFF.

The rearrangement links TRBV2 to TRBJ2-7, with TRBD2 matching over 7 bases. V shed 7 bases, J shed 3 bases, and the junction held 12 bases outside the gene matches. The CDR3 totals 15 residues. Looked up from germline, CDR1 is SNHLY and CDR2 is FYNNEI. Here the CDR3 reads CASTQDAGVGYEQYF. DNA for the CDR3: TGTGCCAGCACCCAGGACGCGGGAGTAGGCTACGAGCAGTACTTC.

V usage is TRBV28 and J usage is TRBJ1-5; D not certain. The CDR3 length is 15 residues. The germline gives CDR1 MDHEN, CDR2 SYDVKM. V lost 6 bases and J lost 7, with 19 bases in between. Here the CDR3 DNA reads TGTGCCAGCAGCCCCAGAGTGGGCGGGATCCAGCCCCAGCATTTT. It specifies CASSPRVGGIQPQHF.

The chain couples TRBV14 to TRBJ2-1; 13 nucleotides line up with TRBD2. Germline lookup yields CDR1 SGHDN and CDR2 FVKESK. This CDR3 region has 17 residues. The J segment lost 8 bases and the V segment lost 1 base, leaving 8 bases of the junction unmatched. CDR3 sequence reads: CASSQVGLAGVMDEQFF. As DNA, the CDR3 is TGTGCCAGCAGCCAAGTAGGACTAGCGGGAGTCATGGATGAGCAGTTCTTC.

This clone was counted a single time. The CDR3, as DNA: TGTGCCAGCAGTTACGGGACAGGGGTGGGAAACACCATATATTTT. Translated, it gives CASSYGTGVGNTIYF. The V gene is TRBV6-5, the J gene TRBJ1-3, with TRBD1 identical over 10 bases. The ends lost 2 bases at V and 4 bases at J; junction bases unmatched: 2. CDR1 MNHEY and CDR2 SVGAGI come from the germline V gene. CDR3 length: 15 amino acids.

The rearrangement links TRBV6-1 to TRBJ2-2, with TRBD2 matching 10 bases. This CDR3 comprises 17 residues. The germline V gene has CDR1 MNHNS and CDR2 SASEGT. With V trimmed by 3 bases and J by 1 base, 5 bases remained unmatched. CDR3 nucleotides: TGTGCCAGCAGTGACCACATAGCGGGAGGGAACACCGGGGAGCTGTTTTTT. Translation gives CASSDHIAGGNTGELFF.

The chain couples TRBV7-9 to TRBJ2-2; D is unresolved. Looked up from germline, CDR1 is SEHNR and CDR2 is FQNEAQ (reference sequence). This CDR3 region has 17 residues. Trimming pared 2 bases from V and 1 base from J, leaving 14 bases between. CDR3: CASSLFVMQLNTGELFF. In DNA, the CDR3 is TGTGCCAGCAGCTTATTTGTTATGCAGCTGAACACCGGGGAGCTGTTTTTT.

The CDR3 region is CASSAGTDTQYF. The DNA for the CDR3 is TGTGCCAGCAGTGCAGGGACAGATACGCAGTATTTT. The genes are TRBV2 and TRBJ2-3; D possibly corresponds to TRBD1 (5 bases). The CDR3 consists of 12 residues. Germline CDR1 is SNHLY and CDR2 is FYNNEI. Trimming shortened V by 4 bases and J by 3 bases, and 5 bases separated the two germline ends.

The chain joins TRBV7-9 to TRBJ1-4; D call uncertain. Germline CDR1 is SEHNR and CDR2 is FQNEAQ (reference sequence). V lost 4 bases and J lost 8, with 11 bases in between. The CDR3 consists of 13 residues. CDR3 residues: CASSSSRGEKLFF. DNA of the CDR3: TGTGCCAGCAGCTCAAGTCGGGGAGAAAAACTGTTTTTT.

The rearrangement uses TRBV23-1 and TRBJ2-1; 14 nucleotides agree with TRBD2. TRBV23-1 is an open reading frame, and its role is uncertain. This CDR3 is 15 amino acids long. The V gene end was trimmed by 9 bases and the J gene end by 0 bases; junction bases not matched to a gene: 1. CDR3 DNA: TGCGCCAGGACTAGCGGGAGGGCCTCCTACAATGAGCAGTTCTTC. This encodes CARTSGRASYNEQFF.

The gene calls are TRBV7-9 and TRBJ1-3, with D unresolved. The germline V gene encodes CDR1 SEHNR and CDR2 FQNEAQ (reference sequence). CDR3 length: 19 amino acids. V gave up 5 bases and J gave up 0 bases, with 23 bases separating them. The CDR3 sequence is CASSPTNAQRTSSGNTIYF. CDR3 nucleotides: TGTGCCAGCAGCCCAACTAATGCCCAGCGGACCAGCTCTGGAAACACCATATATTTT.

The CDR3 spells CASSRFPDREGNQPQHF. CDR3 nucleotide sequence: TGCGCCAGCAGTCGATTCCCGGACAGGGAGGGCAATCAGCCCCAGCATTTT. The V gene is TRBV4-1, the J gene TRBJ1-5; 8 nucleotides line up with TRBD1. CDR3 length equals 17 residues. V was clipped by 6 bases and J by 2 bases; unmatched bases: 12. The germline CDR1 and CDR2 sequences are MGHRA and YSYEKL.

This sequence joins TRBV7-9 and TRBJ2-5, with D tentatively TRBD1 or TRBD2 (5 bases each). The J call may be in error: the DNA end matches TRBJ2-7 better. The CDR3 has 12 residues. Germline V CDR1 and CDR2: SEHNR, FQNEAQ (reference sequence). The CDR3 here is CASSMGAYEQYF. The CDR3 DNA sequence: TGTGCCAGCAGCATGGGGGCCTACGAGCAGTACTTC.

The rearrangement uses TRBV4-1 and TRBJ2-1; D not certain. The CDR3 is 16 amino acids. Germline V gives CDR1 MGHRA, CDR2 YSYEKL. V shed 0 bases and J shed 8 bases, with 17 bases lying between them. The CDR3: CASSQDAGFLGYEQFF. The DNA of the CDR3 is TGCGCCAGCAGCCAAGATGCCGGATTCCTCGGTTATGAGCAGTTCTTC.

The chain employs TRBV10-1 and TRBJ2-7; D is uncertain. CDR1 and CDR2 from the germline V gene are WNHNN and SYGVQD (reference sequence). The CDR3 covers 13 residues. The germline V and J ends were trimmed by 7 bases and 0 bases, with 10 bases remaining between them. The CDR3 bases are TGCGCCAGCACCGGACGGTACTCCTACGAGCAGTACTTC. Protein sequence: CASTGRYSYEQYF.

In DNA form, the CDR3 reads TGTGCCAGCAGTTCCTTGGCATTAGACGGACAGAGAGGCTACACCTTC. It specifies CASSSLALDGQRGYTF. The gene calls are TRBV28 and TRBJ1-2, with TRBD1 as a possible D gene (6 bases). The germline CDR1 and CDR2 sequences are MDHEN and SYDVKM. Trimming removed 4 bases at V and 8 bases at J, with 23 bases between. This CDR3 spans 16 amino acids.

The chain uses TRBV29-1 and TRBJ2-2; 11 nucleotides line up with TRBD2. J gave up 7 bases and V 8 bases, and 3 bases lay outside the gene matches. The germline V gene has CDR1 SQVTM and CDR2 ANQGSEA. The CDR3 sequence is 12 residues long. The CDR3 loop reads CSIGLAGGELFF. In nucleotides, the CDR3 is TGCAGCATTGGACTAGCGGGCGGGGAGCTGTTTTTT.

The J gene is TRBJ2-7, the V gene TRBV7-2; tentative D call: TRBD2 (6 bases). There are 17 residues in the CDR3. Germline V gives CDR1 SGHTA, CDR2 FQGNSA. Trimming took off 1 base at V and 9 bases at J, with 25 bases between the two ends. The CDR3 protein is CASSLGLWEEDYVGQYF. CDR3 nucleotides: TGTGCCAGCAGCTTAGGTCTGTGGGAGGAAGACTATGTAGGGCAGTACTTC.

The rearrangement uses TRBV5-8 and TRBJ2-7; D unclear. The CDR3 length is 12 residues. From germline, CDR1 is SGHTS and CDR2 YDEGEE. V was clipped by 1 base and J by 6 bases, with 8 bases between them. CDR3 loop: CASSLIWAEQYF. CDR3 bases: TGTGCCAGCAGCTTGATCTGGGCCGAGCAGTACTTC.

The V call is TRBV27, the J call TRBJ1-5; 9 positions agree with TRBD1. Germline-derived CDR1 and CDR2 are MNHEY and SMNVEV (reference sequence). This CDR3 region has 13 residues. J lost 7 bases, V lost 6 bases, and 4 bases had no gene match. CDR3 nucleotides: TGTGCCAGCAGGGGACAGGGAGTGCAGCCCCAGCATTTT. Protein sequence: CASRGQGVQPQHF.

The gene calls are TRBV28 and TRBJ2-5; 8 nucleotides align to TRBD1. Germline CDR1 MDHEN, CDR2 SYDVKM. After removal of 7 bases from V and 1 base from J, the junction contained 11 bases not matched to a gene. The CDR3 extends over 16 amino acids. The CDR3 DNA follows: TGTGCCAGCATCCCTCCAACAGGGGGAATCCAAGAGACCCAGTACTTC. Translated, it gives CASIPPTGGIQETQYF. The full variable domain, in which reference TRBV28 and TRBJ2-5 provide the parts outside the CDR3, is DVKVTQSSRYLVKRTGEKVFLECVQDMDHENMFWYRQDPGLGLRLIYFSYDVKMKEKGDIPEGYSVSREKKERFSLILESASTNQTSMYLCASIPPTGGIQETQYFGPGTRLLVL.

In DNA, the CDR3 is TGTGCCAGCGGGACCGAGGGGCCCGGGGAGCTGTTTTTT. As protein: CASGTEGPGELFF. The V gene is TRBV27, the J gene TRBJ2-2; D possibly uses TRBD1 or TRBD2 (5 bases each). The CDR3 is 13 residues long. The V gene's germline CDR1 is MNHEY and CDR2 SMNVEV (reference sequence). The V end lost 8 bases, the J end lost 6 bases, and 13 bases lay between the germline ends.

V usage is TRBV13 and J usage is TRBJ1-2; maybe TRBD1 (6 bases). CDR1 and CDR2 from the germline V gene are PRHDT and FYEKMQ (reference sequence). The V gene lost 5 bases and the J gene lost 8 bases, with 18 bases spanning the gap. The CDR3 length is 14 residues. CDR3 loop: CASSPRTDPVGYTF. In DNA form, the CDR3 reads TGTGCCAGCAGCCCCAGGACAGACCCGGTGGGCTACACCTTC.

CDR3 in DNA: TGTGCCAGCAGTTCGCGGGTGGGGAGCACTGAAGCTTTCTTT. It codes for CASSSRVGSTEAFF. The chain joins TRBV27 to TRBJ1-1; D remains unclear. V lost 4 bases and J lost 4, with 13 bases in between. The CDR3 sequence is 14 residues long. Germline-derived CDR1 and CDR2 are MNHEY and SMNVEV (reference sequence).

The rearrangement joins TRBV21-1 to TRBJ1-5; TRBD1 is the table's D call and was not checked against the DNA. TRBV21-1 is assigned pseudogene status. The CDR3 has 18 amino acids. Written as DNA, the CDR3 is TGTGCCAGCAGCAAAACGGAACAGGACCAATATAGCAATCAGCCCCAGCATTTT. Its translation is CASSKTEQDQYSNQPQHF.

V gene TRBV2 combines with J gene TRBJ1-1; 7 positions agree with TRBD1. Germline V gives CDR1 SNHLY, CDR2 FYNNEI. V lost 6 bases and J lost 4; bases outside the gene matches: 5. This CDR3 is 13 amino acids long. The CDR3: CASRVQGFTEAFF. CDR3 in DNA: TGTGCCAGCAGGGTACAGGGGTTCACTGAAGCTTTCTTT.

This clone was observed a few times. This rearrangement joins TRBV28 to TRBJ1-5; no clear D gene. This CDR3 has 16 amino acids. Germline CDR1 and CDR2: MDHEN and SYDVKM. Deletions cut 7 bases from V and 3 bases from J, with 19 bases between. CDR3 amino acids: CASTSISGGVNQPQHF. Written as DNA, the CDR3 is TGTGCCAGCACATCCATCTCCGGCGGCGTCAATCAGCCCCAGCATTTT.